A single sample gave rise to the 6 T cell receptor beta chains below, sequenced in a study of cytomegalovirus exposure and HLA in healthy donors. PCR employed 60 Vbeta and 13 Jbeta primers. Assay used: immunoSEQ multiplex PCR; TCRdb lists only in-frame clones, some missing. The table records roughly 97,000 clones, about 9.4% of them present only once. Sequenced material: PBMCs. These receptors were obtained from a man aged 35-49 years in good health and CMV-seropositive.

The rearrangement uses TRBV6-6 and TRBJ2-5; 7 bases line up with TRBD1. V was clipped by 2 bases and J by 1 base; unmatched bases: 4. From germline, CDR1 is MNHNY and CDR2 SVGAGI (reference sequence). CDR3 length: 15 residues. The CDR3 loop reads CASSYQGQSQETQYF. For the CDR3, the DNA is TGTGCCAGCAGTTACCAGGGACAGTCCCAAGAGACCCAGTACTTC.

The chain joins TRBV7-8 to TRBJ2-1; D is undetermined. Germline V gives CDR1 SGHVS, CDR2 FQNEAQ. The V and J ends lost 2 bases and 5 bases respectively, with 7 bases between them. The CDR3 extends over 13 amino acids. The CDR3: CASSLTIDNEQFF. The CDR3 nucleotides are TGTGCCAGCAGCTTAACAATTGACAATGAGCAGTTCTTC. The complete variable domain, with remaining parts taken from reference TRBV7-8 and TRBJ2-1, reads GAGVSQSPRYKVAKRGQDVALRCDPISGHVSLFWYQQALGQGPEFLTYFQNEAQLDKSGLPSDRFFAERPEGSVSTLKIQRTQQEDSAVYLCASSLTIDNEQFFGPGTRLTVL.

The V and J genes are TRBV9 and TRBJ2-6, with TRBD1 as a possible D gene (5 bases). CDR3 length equals 18 residues. With 4 bases removed from V and 0 bases from J, the gap between germline ends came to 17 bases. Germline CDR1 reads SGDLS; CDR2 reads YYNGEE. The CDR3 is CASSTGPRQSSGANVLTF. In nucleotides, the CDR3 is TGTGCCAGCAGCACTGGACCGAGACAGAGCTCTGGGGCCAACGTCCTGACTTTC. The full variable domain, rest sourced from reference TRBV9 and TRBJ2-6, is DSGVTQTPKHLITATGQRVTLRCSPRSGDLSVYWYQQSLDQGLQFLIQYYNGEERAKGNILERFSAQQFPDLHSELNLSSLELGDSALYFCASSTGPRQSSGANVLTFGAGSRLTVL.

The rearrangement links TRBV6-5 to TRBJ2-3; unclear D gene. The V gene's germline CDR1 is MNHEY and CDR2 SVGAGI. Trimming shortened V by 6 bases and J by 1 base, and 8 bases separated the two germline ends. This CDR3 spans 13 amino acids. The CDR3 loop reads CASSFPGTDTQYF. The CDR3 region has the DNA TGTGCCAGCAGCTTCCCTGGCACAGATACGCAGTATTTT.

The chain links TRBV9 to TRBJ2-7, with TRBD1 matching 7 bases. The V gene's germline CDR1 is SGDLS and CDR2 YYNGEE. Trimming removed 0 bases from V and 4 bases from J; junction bases left unmatched: 4. The CDR3 runs to 14 residues. In DNA form, the CDR3 reads TGTGCCAGCAGCGTAGGGCAGGGGGTGTACGAGCAGTACTTC. Its translation: CASSVGQGVYEQYF.

The sample holds many counts of this clone. V is TRBV7-2 and J is TRBJ1-1, with TRBD1 matching 7 bases. CDR1 is SGHTA, CDR2 FQGNSA, per germline. The CDR3 contains 16 residues. The V gene end was trimmed by 5 bases and the J gene end by 4 bases; junction bases not matched to a gene: 13. The CDR3 region has the DNA TGTGCCAGCAGCCCGGACAGGTTAATGTTCTTCACTGAAGCTTTCTTT. It codes for CASSPDRLMFFTEAFF.